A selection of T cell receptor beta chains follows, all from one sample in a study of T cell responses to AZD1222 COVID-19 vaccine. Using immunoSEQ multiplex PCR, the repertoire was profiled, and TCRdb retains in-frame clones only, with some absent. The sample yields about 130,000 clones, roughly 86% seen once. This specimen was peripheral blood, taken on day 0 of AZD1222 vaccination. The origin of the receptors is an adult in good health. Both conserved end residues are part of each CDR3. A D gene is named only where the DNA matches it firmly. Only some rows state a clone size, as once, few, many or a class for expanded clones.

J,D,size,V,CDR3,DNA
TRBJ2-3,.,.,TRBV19,CASSIDWGSSDTQYF,TGTGCCAGTAGTATAGATTGGGGAAGTTCAGATACGCAGTATTTT
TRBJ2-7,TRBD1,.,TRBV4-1,CASSHLQGYEQYF,TGCGCCAGCAGCCACTTACAGGGGTACGAGCAGTACTTC
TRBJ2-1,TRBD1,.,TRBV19,CASSADLGQGVQRNEQFF,TGTGCCAGTAGTGCGGACCTGGGACAGGGGGTTCAACGGAATGAGCAGTTCTTC
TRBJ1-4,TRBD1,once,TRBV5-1,CASSLTAGGEKLFF,TGCGCCAGCAGCTTGACAGCAGGGGGAGAAAAACTGTTTTTT
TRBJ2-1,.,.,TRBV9,CASSVYSEANEQFF,TGTGCCAGCAGCGTTTATTCGGAGGCTAATGAGCAGTTCTTC
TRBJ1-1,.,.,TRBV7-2,CASSPRPTWTEAFF,TGTGCCAGCAGCCCGCGCCCCACATGGACTGAAGCTTTCTTT
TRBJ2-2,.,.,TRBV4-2,CASSRGLRDTGELFF,TGTGCCAGCAGCCGAGGACTGCGCGACACCGGGGAGCTGTTTTTT
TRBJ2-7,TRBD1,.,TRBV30,CAWTISDRGNEYEQYF,TGTGCCTGGACCATTTCGGACAGGGGGAATGAATACGAGCAGTACTTC
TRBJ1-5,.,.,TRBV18,CASSPGGDQPQHF,TGTGCCAGCTCACCGGGAGGGGATCAGCCCCAGCATTTT
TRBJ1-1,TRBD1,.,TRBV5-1,CASSLGQGGTEAFF,TGCGCCAGCAGCTTAGGTCAGGGGGGCACTGAAGCTTTCTTT
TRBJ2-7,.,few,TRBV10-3,CAIRRGSNSYEQYF,TGTGCCATCAGGAGGGGGAGTAACTCCTACGAGCAGTACTTC
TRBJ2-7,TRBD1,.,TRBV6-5,CASSYGTGVSYEQYF,TGTGCCAGCAGCTATGGGACAGGGGTTTCCTACGAGCAGTACTTC
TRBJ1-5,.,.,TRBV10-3,CAIRGGDQPQHF,TGTGCCATTAGGGGAGGGGACCAGCCCCAGCATTTT